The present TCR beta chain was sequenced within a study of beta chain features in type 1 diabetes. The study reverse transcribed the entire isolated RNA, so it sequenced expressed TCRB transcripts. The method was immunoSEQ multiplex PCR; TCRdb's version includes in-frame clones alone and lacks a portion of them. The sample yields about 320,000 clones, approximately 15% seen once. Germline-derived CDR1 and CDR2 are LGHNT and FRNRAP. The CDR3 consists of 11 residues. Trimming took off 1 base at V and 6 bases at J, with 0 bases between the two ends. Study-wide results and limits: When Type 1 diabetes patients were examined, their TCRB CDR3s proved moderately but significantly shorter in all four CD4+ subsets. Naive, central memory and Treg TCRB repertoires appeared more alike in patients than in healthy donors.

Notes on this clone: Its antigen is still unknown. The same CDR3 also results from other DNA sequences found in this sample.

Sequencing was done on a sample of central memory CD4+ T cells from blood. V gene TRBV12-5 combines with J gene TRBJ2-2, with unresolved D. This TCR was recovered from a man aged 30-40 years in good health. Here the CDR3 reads CASGLAGELFF. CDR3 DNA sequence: TGTGCTAGTGGTTTGGCCGGGGAGCTGTTTTTT. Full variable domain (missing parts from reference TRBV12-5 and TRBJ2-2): DARVTQTPRHKVTEMGQEVTMRCQPILGHNTVFWYRQTMMQGLELLAYFRNRAPLDDSGMPKDRFSAEMPDATLATLKIQPSEPRDSAVYFCASGLAGELFFGEGSRLTVL.